This T cell receptor beta chain emerged from a study of regulatory T cells in long-lasting Graves disease. Study conclusions and caveats: Accuracy was possibly reduced by small sample size.

Regarding time point: newly diagnosed GD, antithyroid drugs for less than 3 months. Extracted PBMC RNA gave rise to the TCR library. Assembly of TCR beta libraries relied on iRepertoire HTBI primers together with Arm-PCR of CDR3 regions. In TCRdb, the multiplex PCR reads were re-called with MiXCR into one record per CDR3 protein. The sample lists approximately 400,000 distinct CDR3 sequences, about 16% occurring once. V was pared by 1 base and J by 2 bases, with 3 bases of the junction left unmatched. The CDR3 length is 16 residues. This clonotype was seen at least ten times. The antigen is not known. This sample comprised peripheral blood mononuclear cells (PBMCs), obtained at new diagnosis, from a patient treated with antithyroid drugs. The TCR comes from a female donor with Graves disease. The rearrangement uses TRBV12-3 or TRBV12-4 and TRBJ2-3; 10 bases match TRBD1. CDR3 in amino acids: CASSLGDRGTTDTQYF. CDR3 coding DNA: TGTGCCAGCAGTTTAGGGGACAGGGGCACCACAGATACGCAGTATTTT.